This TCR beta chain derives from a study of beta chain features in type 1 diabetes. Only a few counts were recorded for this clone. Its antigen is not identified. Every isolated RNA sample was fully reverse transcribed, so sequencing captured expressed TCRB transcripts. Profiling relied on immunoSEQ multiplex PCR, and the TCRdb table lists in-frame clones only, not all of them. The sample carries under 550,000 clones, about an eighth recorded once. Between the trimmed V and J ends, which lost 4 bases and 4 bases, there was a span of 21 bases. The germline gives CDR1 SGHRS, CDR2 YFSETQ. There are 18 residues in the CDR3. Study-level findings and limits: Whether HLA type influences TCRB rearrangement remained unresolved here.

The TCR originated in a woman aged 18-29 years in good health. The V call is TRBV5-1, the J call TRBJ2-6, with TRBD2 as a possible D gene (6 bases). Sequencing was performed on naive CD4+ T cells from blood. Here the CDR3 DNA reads TGCGCCAGCAGCCCTGGCGGAGGGCCGGGCTCCGGGGCCAACGTCCTGACTTTC. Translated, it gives CASSPGGGPGSGANVLTF.